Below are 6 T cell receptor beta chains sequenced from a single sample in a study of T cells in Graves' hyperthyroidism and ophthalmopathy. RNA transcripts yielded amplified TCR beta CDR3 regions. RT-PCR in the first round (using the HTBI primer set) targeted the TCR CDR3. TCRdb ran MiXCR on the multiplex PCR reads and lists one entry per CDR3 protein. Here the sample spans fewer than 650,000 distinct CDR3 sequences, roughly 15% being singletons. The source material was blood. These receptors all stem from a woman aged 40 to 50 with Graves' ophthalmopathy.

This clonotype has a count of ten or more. The CDR3 nucleotides read TGTGCCAGTAGTATAGTTCGGGACACTGAAGCTTTCTTT. It encodes CASSIVRDTEAFF. This rearrangement joins TRBV19 to TRBJ1-1, with D unclear. V lost 1 base and J 3 bases, leaving 6 bases between the germline ends. This CDR3 comprises 13 residues. Per germline, CDR1 LNHDA and CDR2 SQIVND (reference sequence). Based on the CDR3 plus reference TRBV19 and TRBJ1-1, the full variable domain is DGGITQSPKYLFRKEGQNVTLSCEQNLNHDAMYWYRQDPGQGLRLIYYSQIVNDFQKGDIAEGYSVSREKKESFPLTVTSAQKNPTAFYLCASSIVRDTEAFFGQGTRLTVV.

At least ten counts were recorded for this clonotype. The CDR3 region is CASSSDRVYEQYF. Written as DNA, the CDR3 is TGTGCCAGCAGTTCCGACAGGGTCTACGAGCAGTACTTC. V is TRBV13 and J is TRBJ2-7; 7 nucleotides match TRBD1. The CDR3 totals 13 residues. Trimming took 6 bases from V and 3 from J; bases not matched to a gene: 5. Germline CDR1 and CDR2: PRHDT and FYEKMQ (reference sequence).

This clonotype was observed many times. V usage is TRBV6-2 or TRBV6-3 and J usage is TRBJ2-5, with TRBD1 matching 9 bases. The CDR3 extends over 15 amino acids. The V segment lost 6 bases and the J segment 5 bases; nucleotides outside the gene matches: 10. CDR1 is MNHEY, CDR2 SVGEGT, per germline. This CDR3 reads CASSPGTGFSETQYF. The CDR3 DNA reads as TGTGCCAGCAGCCCCGGGACAGGGTTCAGTGAGACCCAGTACTTC.

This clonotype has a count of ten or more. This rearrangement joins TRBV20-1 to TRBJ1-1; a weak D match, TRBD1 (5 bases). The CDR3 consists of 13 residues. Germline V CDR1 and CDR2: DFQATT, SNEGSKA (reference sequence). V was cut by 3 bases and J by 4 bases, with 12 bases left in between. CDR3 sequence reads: CSASRDDSTEAFF. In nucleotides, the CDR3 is TGCAGTGCTAGCCGGGACGATAGCACTGAAGCTTTCTTT.

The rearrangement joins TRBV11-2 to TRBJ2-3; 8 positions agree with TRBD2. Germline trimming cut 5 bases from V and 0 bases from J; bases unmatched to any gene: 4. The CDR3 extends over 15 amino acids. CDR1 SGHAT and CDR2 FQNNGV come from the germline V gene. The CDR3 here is CASSQSSGSTDTQYF. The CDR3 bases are TGTGCCAGCAGCCAATCTAGCGGGAGCACAGATACGCAGTATTTT. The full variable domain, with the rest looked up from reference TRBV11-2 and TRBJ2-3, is EAGVAQSPRYKIIEKRQSVAFWCNPISGHATLYWYQQILGQGPKLLIQFQNNGVVDDSQLPKDRFSAERLKGVDSTLKIQPAKLEDSAVYLCASSQSSGSTDTQYFGPGTRLTVL.

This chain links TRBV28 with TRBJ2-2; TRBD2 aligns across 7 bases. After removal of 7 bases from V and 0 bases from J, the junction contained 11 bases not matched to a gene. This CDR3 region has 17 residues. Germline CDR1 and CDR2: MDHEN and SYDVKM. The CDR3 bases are TGTGCCAGCACCGTTCTCCCGGGAGGATCGAACACCGGGGAGCTGTTTTTT. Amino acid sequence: CASTVLPGGSNTGELFF.